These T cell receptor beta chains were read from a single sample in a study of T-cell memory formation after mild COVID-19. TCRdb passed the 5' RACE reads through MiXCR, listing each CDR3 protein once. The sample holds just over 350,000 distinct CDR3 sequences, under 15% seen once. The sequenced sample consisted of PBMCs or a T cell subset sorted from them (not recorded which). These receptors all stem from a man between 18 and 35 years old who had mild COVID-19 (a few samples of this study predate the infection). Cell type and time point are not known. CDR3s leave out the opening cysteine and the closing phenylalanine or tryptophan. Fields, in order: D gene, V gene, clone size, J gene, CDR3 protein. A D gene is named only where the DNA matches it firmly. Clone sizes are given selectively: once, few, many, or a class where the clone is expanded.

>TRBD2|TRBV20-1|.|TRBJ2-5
SAGETTTRGAQEETQY
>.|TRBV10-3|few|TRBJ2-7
AISRTGTDYEQY
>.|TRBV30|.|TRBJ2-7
AWSVPFIGTFSYEQY
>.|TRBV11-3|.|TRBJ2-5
ASRNGDRPQETQY
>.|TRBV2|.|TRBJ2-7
ASTGDDGAYEQY
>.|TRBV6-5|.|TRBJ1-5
ASSYSSRGNQPQH
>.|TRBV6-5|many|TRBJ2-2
ASSTGTWTGELF
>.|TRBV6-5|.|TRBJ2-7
ATLGPPYEQY
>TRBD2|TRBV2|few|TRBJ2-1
AVMQVGGGSVYNEQF
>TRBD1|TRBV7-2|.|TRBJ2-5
ASSSSGTGGVETQY
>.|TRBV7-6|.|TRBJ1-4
ASSSLEGSWVEKLF
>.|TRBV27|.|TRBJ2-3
ASTPRAGSTDTQY
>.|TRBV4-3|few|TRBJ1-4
ASSPDTSTNEKLF
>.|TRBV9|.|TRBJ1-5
ASSRGGTNQPQH
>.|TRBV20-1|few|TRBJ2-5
SAPSGGTFQETQY
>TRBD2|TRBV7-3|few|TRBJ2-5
ASSPQAGANQETQY
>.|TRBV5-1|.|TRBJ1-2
ASSRWGYHGYT
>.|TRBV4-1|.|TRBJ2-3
ASSQDGALDTQY
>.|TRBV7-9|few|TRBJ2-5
ASRRPGEETQY
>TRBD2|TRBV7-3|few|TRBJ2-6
ASSLRGTSGGSTGANVLT
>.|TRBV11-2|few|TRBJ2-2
ASSLLGGGTGELF
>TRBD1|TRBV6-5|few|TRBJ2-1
ASSYQIGTVGTVNEQF
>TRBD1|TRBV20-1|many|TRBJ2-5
SAERQGAGETQY
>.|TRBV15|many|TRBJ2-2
ATSSGRELF